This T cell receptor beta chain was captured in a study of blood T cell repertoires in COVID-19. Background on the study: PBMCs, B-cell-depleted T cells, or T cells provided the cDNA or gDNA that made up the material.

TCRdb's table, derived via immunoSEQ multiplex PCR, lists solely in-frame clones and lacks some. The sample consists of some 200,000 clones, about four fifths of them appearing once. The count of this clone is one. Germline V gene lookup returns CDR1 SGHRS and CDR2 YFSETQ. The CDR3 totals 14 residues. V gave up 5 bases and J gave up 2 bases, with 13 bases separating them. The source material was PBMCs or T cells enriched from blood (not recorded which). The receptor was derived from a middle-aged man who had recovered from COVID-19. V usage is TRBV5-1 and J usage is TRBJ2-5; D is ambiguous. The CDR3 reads CASRTEQLQETQYF. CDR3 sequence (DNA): TGCGCCAGCAGAACCGAACAGCTACAAGAGACCCAGTACTTC.